The text below deals with one T cell receptor beta chain. Using immunoSEQ multiplex PCR, the repertoire was profiled, and TCRdb retains in-frame clones only, with some absent. Among nearly 2 million clones listed, over 85% were seen once. CDR3 length equals 15 residues. Naive CD8 cells lacked CD45RO and underwent positive selection for CCR7, leaving out terminally differentiated effector memory CD45RA+ cells. The donors were all Caucasian adults (living in Nashville, Tennessee). This sample stems from a study of shared clonotypes between healthy human individuals. At the level of the study: Donors, aged 18 to 49, were a couple of women and a few men.

V and J are TRBV1 and TRBJ2-1; the tabulated D call, TRBD2, remains unverified against the DNA. TRBV1 is annotated as a pseudogene. Sequencing was performed on naive CD8+ T cells sorted from blood. The TCR comes from a young man in good health. The CDR3 loop reads CTSSRLAGDDNEQFF. The DNA of the CDR3 is TGCACCAGCAGCCGACTAGCGGGTGATGACAATGAGCAGTTCTTC.